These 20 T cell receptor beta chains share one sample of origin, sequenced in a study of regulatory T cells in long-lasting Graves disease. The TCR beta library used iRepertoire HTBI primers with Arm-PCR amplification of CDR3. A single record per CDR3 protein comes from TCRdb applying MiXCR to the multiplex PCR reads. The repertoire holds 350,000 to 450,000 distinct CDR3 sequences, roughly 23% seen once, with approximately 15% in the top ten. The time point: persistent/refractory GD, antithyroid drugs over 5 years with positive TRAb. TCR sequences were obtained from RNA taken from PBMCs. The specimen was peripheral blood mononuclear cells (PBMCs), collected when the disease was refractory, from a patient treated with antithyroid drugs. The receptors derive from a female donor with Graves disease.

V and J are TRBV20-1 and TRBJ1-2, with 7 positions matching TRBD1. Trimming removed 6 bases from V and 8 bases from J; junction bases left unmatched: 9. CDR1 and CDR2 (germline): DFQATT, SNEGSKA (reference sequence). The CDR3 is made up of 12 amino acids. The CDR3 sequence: CSARDSVGGYTF. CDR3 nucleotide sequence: TGCAGTGCAAGGGACAGCGTAGGAGGCTACACCTTC.

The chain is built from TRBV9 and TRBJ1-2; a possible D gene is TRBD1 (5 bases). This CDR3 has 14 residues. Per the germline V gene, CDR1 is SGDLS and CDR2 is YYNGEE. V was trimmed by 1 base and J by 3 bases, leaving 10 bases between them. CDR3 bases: TGTGCCAGCAGCGTATGGTCGGGGGACTATGGCTACACCTTC. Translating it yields CASSVWSGDYGYTF.

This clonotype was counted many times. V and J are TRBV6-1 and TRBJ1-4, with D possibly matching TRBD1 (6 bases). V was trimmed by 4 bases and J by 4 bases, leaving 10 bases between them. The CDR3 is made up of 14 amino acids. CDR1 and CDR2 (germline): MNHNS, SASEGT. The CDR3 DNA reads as TGTGCCAGCAGTGCGGGGGCAAGTAATGAAAAACTGTTTTTT. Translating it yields CASSAGASNEKLFF.

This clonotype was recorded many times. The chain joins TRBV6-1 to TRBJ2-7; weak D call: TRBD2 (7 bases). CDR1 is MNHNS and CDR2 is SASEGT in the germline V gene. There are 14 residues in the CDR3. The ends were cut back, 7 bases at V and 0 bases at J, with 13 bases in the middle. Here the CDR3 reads CASTEGGASYEQYF. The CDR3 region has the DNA TGTGCCAGCACGGAGGGGGGGGCCTCCTACGAGCAGTACTTC.

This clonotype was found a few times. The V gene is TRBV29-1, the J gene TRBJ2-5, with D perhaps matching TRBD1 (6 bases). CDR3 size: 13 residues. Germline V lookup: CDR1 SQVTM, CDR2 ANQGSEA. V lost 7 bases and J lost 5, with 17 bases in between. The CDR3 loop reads CSAQRGMGETQYF. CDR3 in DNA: TGCAGCGCCCAAAGGGGGATGGGGGAGACCCAGTACTTC.

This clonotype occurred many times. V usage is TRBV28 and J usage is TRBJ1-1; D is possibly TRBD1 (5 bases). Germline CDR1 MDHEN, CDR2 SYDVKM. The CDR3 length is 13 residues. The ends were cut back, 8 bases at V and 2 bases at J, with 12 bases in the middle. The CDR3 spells CASLGGFNTEAFF. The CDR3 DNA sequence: TGTGCCAGCTTGGGGGGGTTTAACACTGAAGCTTTCTTT.

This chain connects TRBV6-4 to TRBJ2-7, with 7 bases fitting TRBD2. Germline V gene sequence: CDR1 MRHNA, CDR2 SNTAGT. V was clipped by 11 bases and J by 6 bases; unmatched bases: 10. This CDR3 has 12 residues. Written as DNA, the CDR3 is TGTGCCCACGGACTAGTAGGCTGCGAGCAGTACTTC. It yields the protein CAHGLVGCEQYF.

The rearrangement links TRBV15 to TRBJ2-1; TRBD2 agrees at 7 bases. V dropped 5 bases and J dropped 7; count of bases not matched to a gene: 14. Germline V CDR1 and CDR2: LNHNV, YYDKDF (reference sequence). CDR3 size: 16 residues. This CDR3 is CATSGIGAGKGNEQFF. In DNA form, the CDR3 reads TGTGCCACCAGCGGCATCGGAGCGGGAAAGGGAAATGAGCAGTTCTTC.

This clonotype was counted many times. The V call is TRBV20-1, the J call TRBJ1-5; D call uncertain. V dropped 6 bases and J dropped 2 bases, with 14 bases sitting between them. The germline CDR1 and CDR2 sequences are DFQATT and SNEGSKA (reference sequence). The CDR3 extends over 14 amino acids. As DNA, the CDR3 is TGCAGTGCCGGAGAGTGGCAGCGCAATCAGCCCCAGCATTTT. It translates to CSAGEWQRNQPQHF.

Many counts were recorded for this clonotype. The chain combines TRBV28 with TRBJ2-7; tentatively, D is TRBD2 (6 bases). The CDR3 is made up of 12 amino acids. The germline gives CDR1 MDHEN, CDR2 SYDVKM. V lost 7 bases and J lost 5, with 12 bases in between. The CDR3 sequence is CASKTRGNEQYF. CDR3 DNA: TGTGCCAGCAAAACCCGGGGGAACGAGCAGTACTTC. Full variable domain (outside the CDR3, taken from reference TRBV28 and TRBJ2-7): DVKVTQSSRYLVKRTGEKVFLECVQDMDHENMFWYRQDPGLGLRLIYFSYDVKMKEKGDIPEGYSVSREKKERFSLILESASTNQTSMYLCASKTRGNEQYFGPGTRLTVT.

For the CDR3, the DNA is TGTGCCAGCAGCTTTGGCAATGCCTACGAGCAGTACTTC. It is translated as CASSFGNAYEQYF. The rearrangement joins TRBV7-8 to TRBJ2-7, with D unclear. The CDR3 consists of 13 residues. V was shortened by 3 bases and J by 2 bases, with 8 bases between the two germline ends. Germline V gene data show CDR1 as SGHVS and CDR2 as FQNEAQ.

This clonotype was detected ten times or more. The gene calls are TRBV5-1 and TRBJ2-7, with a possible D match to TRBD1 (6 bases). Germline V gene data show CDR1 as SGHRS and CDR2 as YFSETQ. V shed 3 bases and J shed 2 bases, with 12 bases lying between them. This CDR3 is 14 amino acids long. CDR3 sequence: CASSSYRAPYEQYF. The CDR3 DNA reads TGCGCCAGCAGCTCCTACAGGGCACCCTACGAGCAGTACTTC.

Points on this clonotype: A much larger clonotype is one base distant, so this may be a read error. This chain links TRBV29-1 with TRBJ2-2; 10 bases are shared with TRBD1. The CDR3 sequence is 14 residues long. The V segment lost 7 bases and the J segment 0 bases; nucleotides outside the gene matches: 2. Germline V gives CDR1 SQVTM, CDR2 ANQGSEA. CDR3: CSAGTGANTGELFF. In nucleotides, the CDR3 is TGCAGCGCCGGGACAGGGGCGAACACCGGGGAGCTGTTTTTT.

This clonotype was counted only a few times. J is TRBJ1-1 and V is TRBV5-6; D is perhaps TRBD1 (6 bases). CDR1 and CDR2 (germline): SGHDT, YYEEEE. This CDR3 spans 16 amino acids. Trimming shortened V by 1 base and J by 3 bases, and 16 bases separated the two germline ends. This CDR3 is CASSLWGRLRDTEAFF. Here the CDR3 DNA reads TGTGCCAGCAGCTTGTGGGGGCGTCTAAGGGACACTGAAGCTTTCTTT.

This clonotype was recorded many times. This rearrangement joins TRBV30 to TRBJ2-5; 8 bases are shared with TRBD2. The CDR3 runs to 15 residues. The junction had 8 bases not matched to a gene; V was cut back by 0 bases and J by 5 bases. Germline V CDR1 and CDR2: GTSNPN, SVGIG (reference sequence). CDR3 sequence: CAWSVTGGPGETQYF. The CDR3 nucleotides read TGTGCCTGGAGTGTTACGGGAGGGCCAGGGGAGACCCAGTACTTC.

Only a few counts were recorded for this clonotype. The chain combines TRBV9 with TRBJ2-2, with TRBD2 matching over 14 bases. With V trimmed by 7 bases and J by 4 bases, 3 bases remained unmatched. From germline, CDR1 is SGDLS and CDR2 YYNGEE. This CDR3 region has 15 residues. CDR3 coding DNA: TGTGCCAGCCGGGGACTAGCGGGAGCCACCGGGGAGCTGTTTTTT. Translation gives CASRGLAGATGELFF.

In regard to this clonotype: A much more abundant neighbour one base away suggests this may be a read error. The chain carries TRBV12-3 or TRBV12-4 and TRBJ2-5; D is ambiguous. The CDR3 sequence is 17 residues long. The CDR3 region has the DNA TGTGCCAGCAGTTACTCGGAAATACAGCAGTACCAAGAGACCCGGTACTTC. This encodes CASSYSEIQQYQETRYF.

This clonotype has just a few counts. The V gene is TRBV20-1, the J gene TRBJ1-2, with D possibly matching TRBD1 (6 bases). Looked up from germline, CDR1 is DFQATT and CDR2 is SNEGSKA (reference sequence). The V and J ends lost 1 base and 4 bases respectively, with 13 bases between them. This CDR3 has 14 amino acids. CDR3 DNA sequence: TGCAGTGCTAGAGGGACAGTTTCGAGCTATGGCTACACCTTC. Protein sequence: CSARGTVSSYGYTF.

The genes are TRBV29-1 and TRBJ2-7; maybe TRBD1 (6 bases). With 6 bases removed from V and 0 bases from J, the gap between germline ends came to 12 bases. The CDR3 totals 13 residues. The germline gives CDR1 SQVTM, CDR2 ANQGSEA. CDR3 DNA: TGCAGCGTCCGACAGGCCGCCTCCTACGAGCAGTACTTC. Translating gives CSVRQAASYEQYF.

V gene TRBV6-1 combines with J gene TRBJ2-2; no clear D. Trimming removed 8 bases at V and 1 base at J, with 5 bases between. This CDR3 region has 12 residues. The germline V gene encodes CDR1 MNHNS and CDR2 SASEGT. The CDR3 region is CASPRNTGELFF. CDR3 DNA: TGTGCCAGCCCACGGAACACCGGGGAGCTGTTTTTT.